The 17 T cell receptor beta chains reported below all come from one sample, sequenced in a study of blood T cell repertoires in COVID-19. Assay used: immunoSEQ multiplex PCR; TCRdb lists only in-frame clones, some missing. Among roughly 81,000 clones listed, 90% to 95% were seen once. Material for sequencing was peripheral blood. These receptors all come from a woman aged 45-65 years in a cohort sampled during active COVID-19.

This chain uses TRBV5-6 with TRBJ2-7; 7 positions agree with TRBD1. Germline V CDR1 and CDR2: SGHDT, YYEEEE. The CDR3 length is 14 residues. J lost 3 bases, V lost 0 bases, and 3 bases had no gene match. The CDR3 sequence is CASSLATGVYEQYF. The CDR3 DNA is TGTGCCAGCAGCTTGGCTACAGGGGTCTACGAGCAGTACTTC.

J is TRBJ1-3 and V is TRBV3-1 (or the pseudogene TRBV3-2); 7 bases map to TRBD1. Trimming cost V 1 base and J 4 bases; bases outside gene matches: 7. This CDR3 region has 16 residues. Germline values: CDR1 LGHDT, CDR2 YNNKEL (reference sequence). The CDR3 bases are TGTGCCAGCAGCCAAGGTGTGACAGGGTTAGGAAACACCATATATTTT. This gives the protein CASSQGVTGLGNTIYF.

The genes are TRBV24-1 and TRBJ2-3; 7 positions match TRBD1. Germline V CDR1 and CDR2: KGHDR, SFDVKD. Trimming removed 3 bases from V and 9 bases from J; junction bases left unmatched: 2. The CDR3 totals 12 residues. Written as DNA, the CDR3 is TGTGCCACCAGTGATCCGGACAGGACGCAGTATTTT. Amino acid sequence: CATSDPDRTQYF.

The gene calls are TRBV10-3 and TRBJ1-2, with 9 bases identical to TRBD1. CDR1 and CDR2 from the germline V gene are ENHRY and SYGVKD. This CDR3 has 18 amino acids. J gave up 1 base and V 2 bases, and 11 bases lay outside the gene matches. CDR3 sequence (DNA): TGTGCCATCAGTGAGCGGGGGGGACAGGGCGCTTTTAACTATGGCTACACCTTC. Translation: CAISERGGQGAFNYGYTF.

The gene calls are TRBV19 and TRBJ2-2; a possible D gene is TRBD1 (6 bases). The CDR3 totals 13 residues. Germline V gene data show CDR1 as LNHDA and CDR2 as SQIVND (reference sequence). With 4 bases removed from V and 5 bases from J, the gap between germline ends came to 8 bases. CDR3 in amino acids: CASSTQGTGELFF. The CDR3 DNA sequence: TGTGCCAGTAGTACACAGGGAACCGGGGAGCTGTTTTTT.

DNA of the CDR3: TGTGCCTGGAGTAGGGGAACCGATCAGCCCCAGCATTTT. Translating it yields CAWSRGTDQPQHF. J is TRBJ1-5 and V is TRBV30; D might be TRBD1 (5 bases). This CDR3 is built from 13 residues. Germline V gene sequence: CDR1 GTSNPN, CDR2 SVGIG (reference sequence). The V and J ends lost 2 bases and 5 bases respectively, with 10 bases between them.

The chain is built from TRBV9 and TRBJ1-2; possible D gene TRBD1, 6 bases. The CDR3 is made up of 13 amino acids. Germline V lookup: CDR1 SGDLS, CDR2 YYNGEE. V was shortened by 6 bases and J by 4 bases, with 13 bases between the two germline ends. Here the CDR3 DNA reads TGTGCCAGCAACCCTGGGACACCCTATGGCTACACCTTC. Its translation: CASNPGTPYGYTF.

The V and J genes are TRBV10-3 and TRBJ1-6; 8 nucleotides line up with TRBD1. CDR3 size: 16 residues. V shed 6 bases and J 5 bases; nucleotides not matched to a gene: 9. Germline V CDR1 and CDR2: ENHRY, SYGVKD. The CDR3 DNA sequence: TGTGCCATCAGCGGCACCAGGGGGCGCGATAATTCACCCCTCCACTTT. Translating gives CAISGTRGRDNSPLHF.

The chain joins TRBV5-6 to TRBJ2-7; 10 positions match TRBD2. The ends lost 3 bases at V and 3 bases at J; junction bases unmatched: 6. Per the germline V gene, CDR1 is SGHDT and CDR2 is YYEEEE. The CDR3 covers 15 residues. CDR3 bases: TGTGCCAGCAGCTCTAGCGGGAGATCGGGCTACGAGCAGTACTTC. It codes for CASSSSGRSGYEQYF.

V and J are TRBV5-5 and TRBJ1-2; D unresolved. The CDR3 is 16 residues long. Trimming pared 3 bases from V and 8 bases from J, leaving 23 bases between. The V gene's germline CDR1 is SGHKS and CDR2 YYEKEE (reference sequence). The CDR3 sequence: CASSSNPGGATVGYTF. Written as DNA, the CDR3 is TGTGCCAGCAGCTCAAACCCAGGTGGCGCCACCGTCGGCTACACCTTC.

V gene TRBV7-9 combines with J gene TRBJ2-1, with TRBD2 matching over 9 bases. Germline CDR1 reads SEHNR; CDR2 reads FQNEAQ (reference sequence). The CDR3 spans 15 residues. With 11 bases clipped from V and 4 bases from J, the junction kept 12 bases outside the gene matches. CDR3 residues: CASVAGAGAYNEQFF. CDR3 sequence (DNA): TGTGCCTCCGTAGCGGGAGCAGGAGCTTACAATGAGCAGTTCTTC.

This chain links TRBV11-3 with TRBJ2-7; 8 nucleotides line up with TRBD2. The CDR3 covers 15 residues. Per the germline V gene, CDR1 is SGHNT and CDR2 is YENEEA. J gave up 3 bases and V 3 bases, and 7 bases lay outside the gene matches. The CDR3 DNA is TGTGCCAGCAGCTTGACTAGCGAGCGGGGCTACGAGCAGTACTTC. This encodes CASSLTSERGYEQYF.

This clone was counted once. V usage is TRBV9 and J usage is TRBJ1-4, with TRBD1 identical over 11 bases. J was trimmed by 7 bases and V by 0 bases; bases with no gene match: 5. In germline, CDR1 is SGDLS, CDR2 YYNGEE. The CDR3 sequence is 16 residues long. CDR3 sequence (DNA): TGTGCCAGCAGCGTAGGAAGCGGACAGGGGGCTGAAAAACTGTTTTTT. Amino acids: CASSVGSGQGAEKLFF.

The genes are TRBV5-5 and TRBJ2-1; 7 nucleotides line up with TRBD1. With 4 bases clipped from V and 4 bases from J, the junction kept 5 bases outside the gene matches. Looked up from germline, CDR1 is SGHKS and CDR2 is YYEKEE (reference sequence). The CDR3 runs to 14 residues. CDR3 amino acids: CASSPRDSYNEQFF. The DNA of the CDR3 is TGTGCCAGCAGCCCCCGGGACAGTTACAATGAGCAGTTCTTC.

The chain has TRBV5-4 and TRBJ2-5, with 8 bases identical to TRBD1. In germline, CDR1 is SGHNT, CDR2 YYREEE (reference sequence). The CDR3 extends over 15 amino acids. V lost 2 bases, J lost 5 bases, and 8 bases stayed unmatched. CDR3 sequence: CASSFNRGLGETQYF. The CDR3 DNA follows: TGTGCCAGCAGCTTTAACAGGGGGTTAGGGGAGACCCAGTACTTC.

The chain has TRBV19 and TRBJ1-5; no definite D call. V was trimmed by 5 bases and J by 3 bases, leaving 8 bases between them. The germline gives CDR1 LNHDA, CDR2 SQIVND (reference sequence). The length of the CDR3 is 13 residues. The CDR3 region has the DNA TGTGCCAGTAGTGGCCGGGTCAATCAGCCCCAGCATTTT. Protein product: CASSGRVNQPQHF.

DNA for the CDR3: TGTGCCAGCAGCTTATATCCGCGGGGCAGATCTCCTAACTATGGCTACACCTTC. Protein product: CASSLYPRGRSPNYGYTF. V usage is TRBV7-8 and J usage is TRBJ1-2; D might be TRBD1 (5 bases). Germline V lookup: CDR1 SGHVS, CDR2 FQNEAQ. The CDR3 runs to 18 residues. V lost 2 bases to trimming and J lost 0 bases, with 19 bases between them. The full variable domain, its missing parts supplied by reference TRBV7-8 and TRBJ1-2, is GAGVSQSPRYKVAKRGQDVALRCDPISGHVSLFWYQQALGQGPEFLTYFQNEAQLDKSGLPSDRFFAERPEGSVSTLKIQRTQQEDSAVYLCASSLYPRGRSPNYGYTFGSGTRLTVV.